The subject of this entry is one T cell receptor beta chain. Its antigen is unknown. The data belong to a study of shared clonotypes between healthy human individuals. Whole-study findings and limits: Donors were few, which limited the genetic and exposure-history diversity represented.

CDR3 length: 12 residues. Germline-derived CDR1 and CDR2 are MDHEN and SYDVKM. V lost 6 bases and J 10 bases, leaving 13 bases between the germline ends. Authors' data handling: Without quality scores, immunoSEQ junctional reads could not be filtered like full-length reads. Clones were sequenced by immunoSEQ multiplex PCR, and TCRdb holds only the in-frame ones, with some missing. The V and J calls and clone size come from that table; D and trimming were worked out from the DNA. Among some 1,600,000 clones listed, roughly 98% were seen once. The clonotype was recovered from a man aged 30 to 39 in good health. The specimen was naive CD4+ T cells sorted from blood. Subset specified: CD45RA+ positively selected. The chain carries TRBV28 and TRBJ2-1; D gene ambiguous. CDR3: CASRAGRWEQFF. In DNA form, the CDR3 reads TGTGCCAGCAGGGCAGGCCGTTGGGAGCAGTTCTTC.